The rows below give T cell receptor beta chains drawn from one sample of a study of beta chain features in type 1 diabetes. Some clones are missing from TCRdb's copy, which holds only in-frame ones; the method was immunoSEQ multiplex PCR. The repertoire holds approximately 730,000 clones, roughly 13% seen once, with 0.022% in the top ten. Sequencing input: naive CD4+ T cells from blood. The receptors come from a man between 18 and 29 years old with type 1 diabetes. CDR3s leave out the opening cysteine and the closing phenylalanine or tryptophan. Clone size is given for some rows only: seen once, a few or many times, or a class if the clone is expanded.

CDR3 protein: ASSWTGGYPEAF
clone size: -
V gene: TRBV5-4
J gene: TRBJ1-1

CDR3 protein: ASSSWGEEQF
clone size: few
V gene: TRBV19
J gene: TRBJ2-1

CDR3 protein: AWILSGAEGGTEAF
clone size: -
V gene: TRBV30
J gene: TRBJ1-1

CDR3 protein: ASSYRGTGEKLF
clone size: few
V gene: TRBV6-6
J gene: TRBJ1-4

CDR3 protein: ASSVAGGENTGELF
clone size: -
V gene: TRBV9
J gene: TRBJ2-2

CDR3 protein: ASSPGAGSSGANVLT
clone size: -
V gene: TRBV25-1
J gene: TRBJ2-6

CDR3 protein: ACSRANYYEQY
clone size: few
V gene: TRBV30
J gene: TRBJ2-7

CDR3 protein: AWTTPVGGFVTDTQY
clone size: -
V gene: TRBV30
J gene: TRBJ2-3

CDR3 protein: ASSLGQGVQETQY
clone size: -
V gene: TRBV5-6
J gene: TRBJ2-5

CDR3 protein: ASSFGSPLH
clone size: few
V gene: TRBV7-2
J gene: TRBJ1-6

CDR3 protein: ASSLAGQEQF
clone size: -
V gene: TRBV11-1
J gene: TRBJ2-1

CDR3 protein: ASSYPLFAGSTDTQY
clone size: -
V gene: TRBV5-4
J gene: TRBJ2-3

CDR3 protein: SVELWTVNAATNEKLF
clone size: few
V gene: TRBV29-1
J gene: TRBJ1-4

CDR3 protein: ASSPRGDNQPQH
clone size: few
V gene: TRBV9
J gene: TRBJ1-5

CDR3 protein: ASSAGRATEAF
clone size: few
V gene: TRBV6-4
J gene: TRBJ1-1

CDR3 protein: ASSQGPGQTGNTIY
clone size: -
V gene: TRBV4-1
J gene: TRBJ1-3

CDR3 protein: ASSATGRGTGELF
clone size: few
V gene: TRBV10-1
J gene: TRBJ2-2

CDR3 protein: ASSPRTVVGEQY
clone size: -
V gene: TRBV7-2
J gene: TRBJ2-7

CDR3 protein: ASSSLGTSNTEAF
clone size: few
V gene: TRBV5-1
J gene: TRBJ1-1

CDR3 protein: SVVLTGADTEAF
clone size: few
V gene: TRBV29-1
J gene: TRBJ1-1

CDR3 protein: ASSQGDRLFYEQY
clone size: -
V gene: TRBV4-1
J gene: TRBJ2-7

CDR3 protein: ASSLSGTGHGYT
clone size: -
V gene: TRBV27
J gene: TRBJ1-2

CDR3 protein: ASSLEPQPQH
clone size: -
V gene: TRBV7-2
J gene: TRBJ1-5

CDR3 protein: ASSPAGGAGDEQF
clone size: few
V gene: TRBV5-6
J gene: TRBJ2-1

CDR3 protein: ASSGSTGPQD
clone size: -
V gene: TRBV25-1
J gene: TRBJ2-7

CDR3 protein: ASSEGVLRTTHNEQF
clone size: few
V gene: TRBV6-1
J gene: TRBJ2-1

CDR3 protein: ASSVAFQANYGYT
clone size: -
V gene: TRBV9
J gene: TRBJ1-2

CDR3 protein: AWSRRGGASETQY
clone size: few
V gene: TRBV30
J gene: TRBJ2-5

CDR3 protein: SAIFGQTQY
clone size: -
V gene: TRBV20-1
J gene: TRBJ2-3

CDR3 protein: ASSLETGYT
clone size: -
V gene: TRBV9
J gene: TRBJ1-2

CDR3 protein: ASSPLAHQETQY
clone size: few
V gene: TRBV7-8
J gene: TRBJ2-5

CDR3 protein: ASSLAWDLLSSYEQY
clone size: -
V gene: TRBV7-9
J gene: TRBJ2-7

CDR3 protein: ATSRDQGVKENTIY
clone size: -
V gene: TRBV15
J gene: TRBJ1-3

CDR3 protein: ASSREGTEAF
clone size: -
V gene: TRBV2
J gene: TRBJ1-1

CDR3 protein: AISVTTNTEAF
clone size: few
V gene: TRBV10-3
J gene: TRBJ1-1

CDR3 protein: AWSGRRLSSGNTIY
clone size: -
V gene: TRBV30
J gene: TRBJ1-3

CDR3 protein: ASSATGTGETGELF
clone size: once
V gene: TRBV9
J gene: TRBJ2-2

CDR3 protein: ASSWDRGSNQPQH
clone size: few
V gene: TRBV6-6
J gene: TRBJ1-5

CDR3 protein: ASSIGQTTNEKLF
clone size: few
V gene: TRBV7-9
J gene: TRBJ1-4

CDR3 protein: ASSLAGTGGEPYEQY
clone size: -
V gene: TRBV7-3
J gene: TRBJ2-7

CDR3 protein: AISRNRDPGYEQY
clone size: few
V gene: TRBV10-3
J gene: TRBJ2-7

CDR3 protein: ASSLRIHPNTGELF
clone size: few
V gene: TRBV5-4
J gene: TRBJ2-2

CDR3 protein: SVSGREGEKLF
clone size: -
V gene: TRBV29-1
J gene: TRBJ1-4

CDR3 protein: ASSPPVGNTEAF
clone size: few
V gene: TRBV18
J gene: TRBJ1-1

CDR3 protein: ASTPNRETQY
clone size: -
V gene: TRBV6-1
J gene: TRBJ2-5

CDR3 protein: ASSQEWPGNQPQH
clone size: -
V gene: TRBV4-1
J gene: TRBJ1-5

CDR3 protein: ASSKPGTGVRGYT
clone size: few
V gene: TRBV21-1
J gene: TRBJ1-2

CDR3 protein: ASSPGQGRTYEQY
clone size: -
V gene: TRBV5-1
J gene: TRBJ2-7

CDR3 protein: ASSVTGNTEAF
clone size: few
V gene: TRBV23-1
J gene: TRBJ1-1

CDR3 protein: ASSPSETQY
clone size: -
V gene: TRBV18
J gene: TRBJ2-5